This TCR beta chain was sequenced for a study of vaccination and CD4 T cells after COVID-19. The Oncomine TCR Beta short-read assay was applied to DNA of cultured CD4+ T cells. TCRdb itself ran the PCR reads through MiXCR, one entry per CDR3 protein. The sample lists 8,000 to 10,000 distinct CDR3 sequences, 35% to 45% occurring once. The CDR3 contains 16 residues. Germline V gene lookup returns CDR1 SGHVS and CDR2 FQNEAQ. The V gene lost 5 bases and the J gene lost 0 bases, with 15 bases spanning the gap. The treatment: approximately nine-day PBMC culture with coronavirus spike peptide pools or control peptides (ViraFEST assay). CD4+ T lymphocytes from the unexposed donor were collected before the COVID-19 pandemic (2011-2018). As for this clonotype: The target antigen is unknown.

The chain uses TRBV7-8 and TRBJ2-3, with D maybe TRBD2 (6 bases). The clonotype originates from a human donor in good health. The sequencing input was CD4+ T cells from blood, cultured in vitro. The chain's CDR3 is CASSQTRRASTDTQYF. The CDR3 bases are TGTGCCAGCAGCCAGACCCGGAGGGCTAGCACAGATACGCAGTATTTT.